These 10 T cell receptor beta chains were sequenced from one sample in a study of cytomegalovirus exposure and HLA in healthy donors. The PCR was carried out with 60 Vbeta primers and 13 Jbeta primers. Sequencing used immunoSEQ multiplex PCR; TCRdb keeps in-frame clones, though not all of them. The sample has tens of thousands of clones, just over 75% seen once. Material for sequencing was PBMCs. Every receptor here comes from a man in his fifties or sixties in good health and CMV-seronegative.

This clone was seen a handful of times. The chain couples TRBV5-3 to TRBJ1-5, with 11 bases identical to TRBD1. TRBV5-3 is flagged as an ORF with uncertain function. Trimming removed 0 bases from V and 1 base from J; junction bases left unmatched: 9. This CDR3 comprises 19 residues. The CDR3 coding sequence is TGTGCCAGAAGCTTGGCGGCTTCCGGACAGGGGGCCAGCAATCAGCCCCAGCATTTT. It is translated as CARSLAASGQGASNQPQHF.

V and J are TRBV10-1 and TRBJ2-1; TRBD2 matches at 9 bases. The V segment lost 4 bases and the J segment 5 bases; nucleotides outside the gene matches: 12. The germline V gene encodes CDR1 WNHNN and CDR2 SYGVQD (reference sequence). The CDR3 has 17 amino acids. The CDR3 bases are TGCGCCAGCAGTGCCCGGCGGGCGGGAGGGCCGAACAATGAGCAGTTCTTC. Translating it yields CASSARRAGGPNNEQFF.

The V gene is TRBV7-9, the J gene TRBJ2-3; TRBD2 matches at 10 bases. With 1 base clipped from V and 2 bases from J, the junction kept 3 bases outside the gene matches. In germline, CDR1 is SEHNR, CDR2 FQNEAQ (reference sequence). This CDR3 comprises 16 residues. The CDR3 DNA reads TGTGCCAGCAGCTTAGGGCTAGCGGGGGCCACAGATACGCAGTATTTT. It codes for CASSLGLAGATDTQYF.

The CDR3 loop is CASSVDPLQGSGLFF. CDR3 sequence (DNA): TGTGCCAGCAGCGTAGACCCCCTACAGGGTTCGGGACTGTTTTTT. J is TRBJ1-4 and V is TRBV9, with D possibly matching TRBD1 (6 bases). Germline CDR1 is SGDLS and CDR2 is YYNGEE. The CDR3 covers 15 residues. The V gene lost 0 bases and the J gene lost 13 bases, with 19 bases spanning the gap.

The chain recombines TRBV28 with TRBJ2-7; 11 bases line up with TRBD1. Germline V gene data show CDR1 as MDHEN and CDR2 as SYDVKM. With 1 base clipped from V and 4 bases from J, the junction kept 3 bases outside the gene matches. The CDR3 contains 15 residues. The CDR3 protein is CASSLLGQGEYEQYF. The CDR3 DNA reads as TGTGCCAGCAGTTTATTGGGACAGGGGGAGTACGAGCAGTACTTC.

The chain uses TRBV30 and TRBJ2-1; maybe TRBD1 (6 bases). Between the trimmed V and J ends, which lost 3 bases and 0 bases, there was a span of 9 bases. The CDR3 is 14 amino acids. The germline gives CDR1 GTSNPN, CDR2 SVGIG (reference sequence). CDR3 DNA: TGTGCCTGGAGCGGACAGAGCTCCTACAATGAGCAGTTCTTC. Translated: CAWSGQSSYNEQFF.

The V call is TRBV12-5, the J call TRBJ2-1, with 7 bases identical to TRBD1. Trimming took 3 bases from V and 10 from J; bases not matched to a gene: 6. The CDR3 contains 13 residues. Germline V gene data show CDR1 as LGHNT and CDR2 as FRNRAP. CDR3: CASGLQGFGEQFF. CDR3 coding DNA: TGTGCTAGTGGTTTACAGGGGTTCGGGGAGCAGTTCTTC.

The rearrangement uses TRBV7-9 and TRBJ1-6, with 7 nucleotides matching TRBD1. The germline CDR1 and CDR2 sequences are SEHNR and FQNEAQ (reference sequence). Germline trimming cut 5 bases from V and 5 bases from J; bases unmatched to any gene: 3. The CDR3 is 14 amino acids. The CDR3 loop is CASSLTGDNSPLHF. The DNA for the CDR3 is TGTGCCAGCAGCCTCACAGGGGATAATTCACCCCTCCACTTT.

The chain joins TRBV6-1 to TRBJ2-2; 8 nucleotides line up with TRBD1. The germline V gene encodes CDR1 MNHNS and CDR2 SASEGT. Germline trimming cut 4 bases from V and 4 bases from J; bases unmatched to any gene: 5. The CDR3 totals 15 residues. The CDR3 loop is CASSGQGAITGELFF. In DNA, the CDR3 is TGTGCCAGCAGTGGTCAGGGGGCGATCACCGGGGAGCTGTTTTTT.

The V and J genes are TRBV4-3 and TRBJ1-5; D unresolved. CDR1 LGHNA and CDR2 YSLEER come from the germline V gene. Trimming removed 0 bases at V and 0 bases at J, with 6 bases between. This CDR3 has 15 residues. The CDR3 DNA reads as TGCGCCAGCAGCCAAGACCAGGCTAGCAATCAGCCCCAGCATTTT. Translating it yields CASSQDQASNQPQHF.